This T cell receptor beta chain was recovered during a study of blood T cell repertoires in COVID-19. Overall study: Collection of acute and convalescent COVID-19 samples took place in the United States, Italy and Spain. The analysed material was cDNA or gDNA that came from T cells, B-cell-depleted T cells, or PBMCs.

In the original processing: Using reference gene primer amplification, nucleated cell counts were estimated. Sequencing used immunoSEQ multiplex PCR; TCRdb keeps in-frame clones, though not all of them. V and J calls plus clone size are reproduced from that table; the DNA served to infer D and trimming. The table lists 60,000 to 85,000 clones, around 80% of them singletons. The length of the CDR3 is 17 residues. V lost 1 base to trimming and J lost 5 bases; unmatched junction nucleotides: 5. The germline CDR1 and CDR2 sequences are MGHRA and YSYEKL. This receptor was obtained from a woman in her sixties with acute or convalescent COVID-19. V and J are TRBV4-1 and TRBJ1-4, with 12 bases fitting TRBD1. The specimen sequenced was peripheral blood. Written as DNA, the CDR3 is TGCGCCAGCAGCCAAGGGGACAGGGGGCGCGTAAATGAAAAACTGTTTTTT. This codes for CASSQGDRGRVNEKLFF.